The rows below give T cell receptor beta chains drawn from one sample of a study of regulatory T cells in long-lasting Graves disease. One entry per CDR3 protein results from TCRdb running MiXCR on the multiplex PCR reads. The repertoire consists of 440,000 or so distinct CDR3 sequences, with around 15% occurring once and the leading ten covering roughly 10%. The sample also formed part of further work on T cells in Graves' hyperthyroidism and ophthalmopathy.

The material sequenced was peripheral blood mononuclear cells (PBMCs), taken at new diagnosis, from a patient treated with antithyroid drugs. The receptors stem from a woman aged 30 to 39 with Graves disease. Each CDR3 is given with its conserved first and last residue. A D gene is named only where the DNA matches it firmly. Not all rows give a size; the values are once, few, many and, for expanded clones, a class.

d_call: NA; j_call: TRBJ2-6; clone_size: NA; v_call: TRBV7-9; cdr3_aa: CASSQTRSGANVLTF; cdr3_nt: TGTGCCAGCAGCCAAACCCGCTCTGGGGCCAACGTCCTGACTTTC
d_call: NA; j_call: TRBJ1-3; clone_size: NA; v_call: TRBV18; cdr3_aa: CASSRGSSNSGNTIYF; cdr3_nt: TGTGCCAGCTCACGGGGAAGTTCCAACTCTGGAAACACCATATATTTT
d_call: TRBD1; j_call: TRBJ1-5; clone_size: NA; v_call: TRBV20-1; cdr3_aa: CSATGTDPHNQPQHF; cdr3_nt: TGCAGTGCGACCGGGACAGATCCTCACAATCAGCCCCAGCATTTT
d_call: NA; j_call: TRBJ2-5; clone_size: few; v_call: TRBV11-2; cdr3_aa: CASRPGALEAFEETQYF; cdr3_nt: TGTGCCAGCCGCCCGGGGGCCCTTGAGGCATTTGAAGAGACCCAGTACTTC
d_call: TRBD1; j_call: TRBJ1-2; clone_size: NA; v_call: TRBV6-2/TRBV6-3; cdr3_aa: CASSFDRGVYGYTF; cdr3_nt: TGTGCCAGCAGTTTCGACAGGGGAGTCTATGGCTACACCTTC
d_call: NA; j_call: TRBJ2-7; clone_size: once; v_call: TRBV27; cdr3_aa: CASTRTVGNYEQYF; cdr3_nt: TGTGCCAGCACCCGGACGGTAGGAAACTACGAGCAGTACTTC
d_call: NA; j_call: TRBJ2-7; clone_size: many; v_call: TRBV7-9; cdr3_aa: CASSYPGPDYEQYF; cdr3_nt: TGTGCCAGCAGCTATCCGGGACCTGACTACGAGCAGTACTTC
d_call: NA; j_call: TRBJ2-1; clone_size: many; v_call: TRBV2; cdr3_aa: CASRGPSSYNEQFF; cdr3_nt: TGTGCCAGCAGAGGGCCCAGCTCCTACAATGAGCAGTTCTTC
d_call: TRBD2; j_call: TRBJ2-3; clone_size: many; v_call: TRBV11-2; cdr3_aa: CASSFIAGGGDTQYF; cdr3_nt: TGTGCCAGCAGTTTTATAGCGGGAGGAGGGGATACGCAGTATTTT
d_call: TRBD2; j_call: TRBJ2-5; clone_size: NA; v_call: TRBV2; cdr3_aa: CASSEGLGQETQYF; cdr3_nt: TGTGCCAGCAGTGAGGGACTAGGACAAGAGACCCAGTACTTC
d_call: NA; j_call: TRBJ1-2; clone_size: many; v_call: TRBV6-1; cdr3_aa: CASSELRIYGYTF; cdr3_nt: TGTGCCAGCAGTGAACTCAGAATCTATGGCTACACCTTC
d_call: TRBD2; j_call: TRBJ2-3; clone_size: NA; v_call: TRBV11-2; cdr3_aa: CASSLPVEGGPTDTQYF; cdr3_nt: TGTGCCAGCAGCTTGCCCGTTGAGGGAGGGCCAACAGATACGCAGTATTTT
d_call: TRBD1; j_call: TRBJ2-5; clone_size: NA; v_call: TRBV6-2/TRBV6-3; cdr3_aa: CASSLDRGRGTQYF; cdr3_nt: TGTGCCAGCAGCTTGGACAGGGGGCGTGGGACCCAGTACTTC
d_call: NA; j_call: TRBJ2-7; clone_size: many; v_call: TRBV18; cdr3_aa: CASSPSGAYEQYF; cdr3_nt: TGTGCCAGCTCACCCTCGGGGGCCTACGAGCAGTACTTC
d_call: NA; j_call: TRBJ1-5; clone_size: many; v_call: TRBV2; cdr3_aa: CASTDLQGRNQPQHF; cdr3_nt: TGTGCCAGCACCGACTTACAGGGCCGGAATCAGCCCCAGCATTTT
d_call: NA; j_call: TRBJ2-7; clone_size: many; v_call: TRBV2; cdr3_aa: CASRDGTATYEQYF; cdr3_nt: TGTGCCAGTAGAGACGGGACCGCTACCTACGAGCAGTACTTC
d_call: NA; j_call: TRBJ2-1; clone_size: many; v_call: TRBV20-1; cdr3_aa: CSAGVEQFF; cdr3_nt: TGCAGTGCTGGGGTAGAGCAGTTCTTC
d_call: NA; j_call: TRBJ1-2; clone_size: many; v_call: TRBV7-2; cdr3_aa: CASSFGQLINPGYTF; cdr3_nt: TGTGCCAGCAGCTTCGGACAGTTAATTAACCCTGGCTACACCTTC
d_call: NA; j_call: TRBJ1-2; clone_size: NA; v_call: TRBV5-1; cdr3_aa: CASNPSGGYGYTF; cdr3_nt: TGCGCCAGCAACCCCTCGGGGGGCTATGGCTACACCTTC
d_call: NA; j_call: TRBJ2-1; clone_size: many; v_call: TRBV7-2; cdr3_aa: CASSIDPGPWDEQFF; cdr3_nt: TGTGCCAGCAGCATAGACCCTGGACCTTGGGATGAGCAGTTCTTC
d_call: NA; j_call: TRBJ1-2; clone_size: NA; v_call: TRBV5-8; cdr3_aa: CASSEVTETNYGYTF; cdr3_nt: TGTGCCAGCAGCGAGGTTACAGAAACTAACTATGGCTACACCTTC
d_call: NA; j_call: TRBJ2-7; clone_size: many; v_call: TRBV29-1; cdr3_aa: CSVEYGTPYEQYF; cdr3_nt: TGCAGCGTTGAGTATGGGACTCCCTACGAGCAGTACTTC
d_call: TRBD1; j_call: TRBJ1-5; clone_size: many; v_call: TRBV6-1; cdr3_aa: CASKRSGGIDQPQHF; cdr3_nt: TGTGCCAGCAAACGTTCAGGGGGAATAGATCAGCCCCAGCATTTT
d_call: TRBD2; j_call: TRBJ2-1; clone_size: few; v_call: TRBV11-2; cdr3_aa: CASSLTRTSGSEEYEQFF; cdr3_nt: TGTGCCAGCAGCTTAACCCGGACTAGCGGGAGTGAGGAATATGAGCAGTTCTTC
d_call: NA; j_call: TRBJ2-2; clone_size: NA; v_call: TRBV4-3; cdr3_aa: CASSQGGPNTGELFF; cdr3_nt: TGCGCCAGCAGCCAAGGTGGGCCGAACACCGGGGAGCTGTTTTTT
d_call: NA; j_call: TRBJ1-5; clone_size: NA; v_call: TRBV6-5; cdr3_aa: CASSYAGGQPQHF; cdr3_nt: TGTGCCAGCAGTTACGCGGGCGGGCAGCCCCAGCATTTT
d_call: TRBD1; j_call: TRBJ1-2; clone_size: many; v_call: TRBV6-1; cdr3_aa: CASRRGQSNYGYTF; cdr3_nt: TGTGCCAGCAGACGGGGACAGTCTAACTATGGCTACACCTTC
d_call: NA; j_call: TRBJ2-6; clone_size: many; v_call: TRBV7-9; cdr3_aa: CASSSRGRYSGANVLTF; cdr3_nt: TGTGCCAGCAGCTCTAGGGGACGGTACTCTGGGGCCAACGTCCTGACTTTC
d_call: NA; j_call: TRBJ2-7; clone_size: NA; v_call: TRBV7-9; cdr3_aa: CASSYPGSSYEQYF; cdr3_nt: TGTGCCAGCAGCTATCCAGGGAGCTCCTACGAGCAGTACTTC
d_call: NA; j_call: TRBJ2-5; clone_size: many; v_call: TRBV2; cdr3_aa: CASGWASQETQYF; cdr3_nt: TGTGCCAGCGGCTGGGCCAGCCAAGAGACCCAGTACTTC
d_call: TRBD1; j_call: TRBJ2-1; clone_size: many; v_call: TRBV29-1; cdr3_aa: CSVGRDRGIYNEQFF; cdr3_nt: TGCAGCGTTGGGCGGGACAGGGGAATCTACAATGAGCAGTTCTTC
d_call: NA; j_call: TRBJ1-1; clone_size: few; v_call: TRBV7-9; cdr3_aa: CASSLRQTMNTEAFF; cdr3_nt: TGTGCCAGCAGCCTGCGACAGACCATGAACACTGAAGCTTTCTTT
d_call: NA; j_call: TRBJ2-4; clone_size: NA; v_call: TRBV7-2; cdr3_aa: CASSSTWAANLAKNIQYF; cdr3_nt: TGTGCCAGCAGCTCCACTTGGGCTGCGAACTTAGCCAAAAACATTCAGTACTTC
d_call: NA; j_call: TRBJ1-4; clone_size: many; v_call: TRBV27; cdr3_aa: CASSLTSATNEKLFF; cdr3_nt: TGTGCCAGCAGTTTAACGAGTGCAACTAATGAAAAACTGTTTTTT
d_call: TRBD2; j_call: TRBJ2-1; clone_size: many; v_call: TRBV28; cdr3_aa: CASNPLAGKYNEQFF; cdr3_nt: TGTGCCAGCAACCCTCTAGCGGGTAAATACAATGAGCAGTTCTTC
d_call: NA; j_call: TRBJ2-1; clone_size: few; v_call: TRBV24-1; cdr3_aa: CATTPGHGYNEQFF; cdr3_nt: TGTGCCACCACCCCGGGGCATGGCTACAATGAGCAGTTCTTC
d_call: NA; j_call: TRBJ1-5; clone_size: NA; v_call: TRBV4-1; cdr3_aa: CASSQDSQHSNQPQHF; cdr3_nt: TGCGCCAGCAGCCAAGATTCACAGCATAGCAATCAGCCCCAGCATTTT
d_call: NA; j_call: TRBJ1-1; clone_size: few; v_call: TRBV7-6; cdr3_aa: CASSARRNTEAFF; cdr3_nt: TGTGCCAGCAGCGCGCGGCGTAACACTGAAGCTTTCTTT
d_call: NA; j_call: TRBJ2-7; clone_size: many; v_call: TRBV13; cdr3_aa: CASSLTLRRQGRTYEQYF; cdr3_nt: TGTGCCAGCAGCTTAACCCTCCGACGGCAGGGTAGGACCTACGAGCAGTACTTC
d_call: NA; j_call: TRBJ2-7; clone_size: NA; v_call: TRBV27; cdr3_aa: CASSPGHRVAYEQYF; cdr3_nt: TGTGCCAGCAGTCCAGGACACAGGGTGGCCTACGAGCAGTACTTC
d_call: TRBD2; j_call: TRBJ2-7; clone_size: few; v_call: TRBV4-1; cdr3_aa: CASSLTSLAGGPYEQYF; cdr3_nt: TGCGCCAGCAGCCTCACCTCTCTAGCGGGAGGCCCCTACGAGCAGTACTTC